This passage covers 22 T cell receptor beta chains from one sample sequenced in a study of response to subunit inactivated influenza vaccine. TCRdb redid the calling of the RT-PCR reads with MiXCR, one entry per CDR3 protein. The sample contains 300,000 to 350,000 distinct CDR3 sequences, roughly 20% of which appear only once. The sequencing here drew on PBMCs from blood, taken approximately 20 months after vaccination. These receptors were collected from a man between 50 and 69 years old who received an inactivated influenza vaccine.

The gene calls are TRBV9 and TRBJ2-5; 10 bases fit TRBD1. After removal of 2 bases from V and 1 base from J, the junction contained 11 bases not matched to a gene. This CDR3 has 18 amino acids. In germline, CDR1 is SGDLS, CDR2 YYNGEE. CDR3 sequence (DNA): TGTGCCAGCAGCGTTTCCGTTTGGGACAGGGGCACCCAAGAGACCCAGTACTTC. This translates into CASSVSVWDRGTQETQYF.

This clonotype came up many times. This chain connects TRBV29-1 to TRBJ1-1, with TRBD1 as a possible D gene (6 bases). Deletions cut 7 bases from V and 3 bases from J, with 12 bases between. The CDR3 has 12 amino acids. Germline values: CDR1 SQVTM, CDR2 ANQGSEA. The chain's CDR3 is CSGHRADTEAFF. The CDR3 DNA sequence: TGCAGCGGACACAGGGCTGACACTGAAGCTTTCTTT.

The gene calls are TRBV6-8 and TRBJ2-1, with 7 nucleotides matching TRBD1. This CDR3 region has 12 residues. The germline CDR1 and CDR2 sequences are MNHGY and SAAAGT. The ends lost 4 bases at V and 8 bases at J; junction bases unmatched: 2. DNA of the CDR3: TGTGCCAGCAGTTGGGACAGTCATGAGCAGTTCTTC. It yields the protein CASSWDSHEQFF.

The chain recombines TRBV7-8 with TRBJ1-5; no clear D. CDR3 length: 15 residues. V was clipped by 2 bases and J by 2 bases, with 10 bases between them. CDR1 and CDR2 from the germline V gene are SGHVS and FQNEAQ. The CDR3 reads CASSLNNNGNQPQHF. The CDR3 DNA is TGTGCCAGCAGCTTAAACAACAATGGCAATCAGCCCCAGCATTTT. The full variable domain, rest sourced from reference TRBV7-8 and TRBJ1-5, is GAGVSQSPRYKVAKRGQDVALRCDPISGHVSLFWYQQALGQGPEFLTYFQNEAQLDKSGLPSDRFFAERPEGSVSTLKIQRTQQEDSAVYLCASSLNNNGNQPQHFGDGTRLSIL.

This clonotype was recorded at least ten times. The rearrangement joins TRBV9 to TRBJ1-2; the match to TRBD1 covers 7 bases. V shed 4 bases and J 2 bases; nucleotides not matched to a gene: 2. The CDR3 spans 13 residues. CDR1 and CDR2 from the germline V gene are SGDLS and YYNGEE. The CDR3 coding sequence is TGTGCCAGCAGCCGGGACAGAAACTATGGCTACACCTTC. Translating it yields CASSRDRNYGYTF.

The chain employs TRBV29-1 and TRBJ1-5; a weak D match, TRBD1 (5 bases). The V end was cut by 6 bases, the J end by 0 bases, with 6 bases between. This CDR3 is built from 12 residues. Germline V CDR1 and CDR2: SQVTM, ANQGSEA. CDR3 loop: CSVTVSNQPQHF. The CDR3 DNA is TGCAGCGTGACAGTTAGCAATCAGCCCCAGCATTTT.

This clonotype was detected only a few times. The J gene is TRBJ1-5, the V gene TRBV7-2, with 7 bases that match TRBD1. The CDR3 totals 20 residues. Unmatched junction bases numbered 19, after V lost 0 bases and J lost 5 bases. The V gene's germline CDR1 is SGHTA and CDR2 FQGNSA. The DNA of the CDR3 is TGTGCCAGCAGCTTAGCCCCAGGTACAGGACGGACAGGATCTCATCAGCCCCAGCATTTT. This sequence encodes CASSLAPGTGRTGSHQPQHF.

This clonotype has just a few counts. Written as DNA, the CDR3 is TGTGCCAGCAGTGAAACCTATAATTCACCCCTCCACTTT. This sequence encodes CASSETYNSPLHF. The V and J genes are TRBV2 and TRBJ1-6; D ambiguous. The V gene lost 2 bases and the J gene lost 2 bases, with 1 base spanning the gap. Germline V gene lookup returns CDR1 SNHLY and CDR2 FYNNEI. The CDR3 runs to 13 residues. Drawing the rest from reference TRBV2 and TRBJ1-6, the complete variable domain is EPEVTQTPSHQVTQMGQEVILRCVPISNHLYFYWYRQILGQKVEFLVSFYNNEISEKSEIFDDQFSVERPDGSNFTLKIRSTKLEDSAMYFCASSETYNSPLHFGNGTRLTVT.

The V and J genes are TRBV6-2 or TRBV6-3 and TRBJ2-4, with D hard to call. Per germline, CDR1 MNHEY and CDR2 SVGEGT. The CDR3 is made up of 18 amino acids. V lost 0 bases and J 0 bases, leaving 15 bases between the germline ends. The CDR3: CASSYSTLGLLAKNIQYF. The CDR3 DNA is TGTGCCAGCAGTTACTCGACGTTAGGCCTCCTAGCCAAAAACATTCAGTACTTC.

This clonotype showed up many times. The chain has TRBV24-1 and TRBJ1-2; D gene unclear. CDR1 is KGHDR, CDR2 SFDVKD, per germline. The CDR3 totals 12 residues. V lost 7 bases and J lost 6, with 11 bases in between. The CDR3, as DNA: TGTGCCACCAGGACTCTAGGCGATGGCTACACCTTC. Amino acid sequence: CATRTLGDGYTF.

This clonotype was observed a few times. The CDR3 spells CAWSVMGTDPSNQPQHF. The CDR3 DNA sequence: TGTGCCTGGAGTGTCATGGGGACAGACCCTAGCAATCAGCCCCAGCATTTT. The V call is TRBV30, the J call TRBJ1-5, with 7 bases fitting TRBD1. The CDR3 has 17 amino acids. The J segment lost 0 bases and the V segment lost 0 bases, leaving 8 bases of the junction unmatched. Germline V gene lookup returns CDR1 GTSNPN and CDR2 SVGIG (reference sequence).

This clonotype turned up a few times. The chain couples TRBV27 to TRBJ1-1, with TRBD1 matching 7 bases. Germline trimming cut 4 bases from V and 4 bases from J; bases unmatched to any gene: 12. CDR3 length equals 16 residues. Germline CDR1 and CDR2: MNHEY and SMNVEV (reference sequence). CDR3 DNA sequence: TGTGCCAGCAGTTGGAGACACAGGGGACTTGGCACTGAAGCTTTCTTT. This codes for CASSWRHRGLGTEAFF.

J is TRBJ2-2 and V is TRBV5-4, with D possibly TRBD2 on 6 matching bases. CDR1 is SGHNT, CDR2 YYREEE, per germline (reference sequence). V was clipped by 0 bases and J by 3 bases, with 12 bases between them. The CDR3 extends over 16 amino acids. CDR3 region: CASSLDTSPYTGELFF. The CDR3, as DNA: TGTGCCAGCAGCTTGGATACTAGCCCTTACACCGGGGAGCTGTTTTTT.

This rearrangement joins TRBV6-5 to TRBJ2-7, with D uncertain. Trimming shortened V by 6 bases and J by 2 bases, and 8 bases separated the two germline ends. Germline V lookup: CDR1 MNHEY, CDR2 SVGAGI. There are 12 residues in the CDR3. CDR3 nucleotide sequence: TGTGCCAGCAGACTTTCCCCCTACGAGCAGTACTTC. Encoded protein: CASRLSPYEQYF.

Only a few counts were recorded for this clonotype. The rearrangement links TRBV6-2 or TRBV6-3 to TRBJ1-5, with 7 bases aligning to TRBD1. V was pared by 4 bases and J by 3 bases, with 6 bases of the junction left unmatched. Per the germline V gene, CDR1 is MNHEY and CDR2 is SVGEGT. The CDR3 covers 15 residues. Written as DNA, the CDR3 is TGTGCCAGCAGTTCAAACAGGGGCCCCAATCAGCCCCAGCATTTT. The encoded protein is CASSSNRGPNQPQHF.

V is TRBV29-1 and J is TRBJ2-2, with D unresolved. This CDR3 comprises 13 residues. Germline V gene sequence: CDR1 SQVTM, CDR2 ANQGSEA. The ends were cut back, 5 bases at V and 6 bases at J, with 13 bases in the middle. The CDR3: CSVRSTMAGELFF. DNA of the CDR3: TGCAGCGTTAGGAGCACCATGGCCGGGGAGCTGTTTTTT.

This clonotype was observed a few times. The chain joins TRBV15 to TRBJ1-4, with TRBD1 matching over 7 bases. Trimming removed 2 bases from V and 8 bases from J; junction bases left unmatched: 5. This CDR3 comprises 14 residues. CDR1 and CDR2 (germline): LNHNV, YYDKDF (reference sequence). CDR3 bases: TGTGCCACCAGCAGACCAGGGGGGGAAGAAAAACTGTTTTTT. Translation: CATSRPGGEEKLFF.

The table lists this clonotype with a few counts. The gene calls are TRBV28 and TRBJ1-5, with TRBD1 matching over 10 bases. Germline CDR1 and CDR2: MDHEN and SYDVKM. The junction had 7 bases not matched to a gene; V was cut back by 6 bases and J by 5 bases. The CDR3 covers 15 residues. The CDR3 here is CASSWPGQGYQPQHF. The CDR3, as DNA: TGTGCCAGCAGCTGGCCGGGACAGGGGTATCAGCCCCAGCATTTT. The whole variable domain, remainder taken from reference TRBV28 and TRBJ1-5, is DVKVTQSSRYLVKRTGEKVFLECVQDMDHENMFWYRQDPGLGLRLIYFSYDVKMKEKGDIPEGYSVSREKKERFSLILESASTNQTSMYLCASSWPGQGYQPQHFGDGTRLSIL.

This clonotype was observed many times. The chain combines TRBV12-3 or TRBV12-4 with TRBJ2-7, with 9 bases matching TRBD1. This CDR3 region has 13 residues. V trimming: 3 bases; J trimming: 4 bases; junction bases outside the gene matches: 1. The CDR3 loop reads CASSLGTGYEQYF. CDR3 nucleotides: TGTGCCAGCAGTTTGGGGACAGGGTACGAGCAGTACTTC.

This sequence joins TRBV19 and TRBJ2-1, with D perhaps matching TRBD2 (5 bases). Trimming took off 3 bases at V and 2 bases at J, with 11 bases between the two ends. The CDR3 runs to 15 residues. CDR1 LNHDA and CDR2 SQIVND come from the germline V gene (reference sequence). The chain's CDR3 is CASSITAGAYNEQFF. The CDR3 DNA reads as TGTGCCAGTAGTATTACCGCGGGCGCCTACAATGAGCAGTTCTTC.

This clonotype has just a few counts. CDR3 residues: CSVAPRGSYNEQFF. Here the CDR3 DNA reads TGCAGCGTTGCGCCGCGGGGGTCCTACAATGAGCAGTTCTTC. V and J are TRBV29-1 and TRBJ2-1, with 7 bases matching TRBD2. The CDR3 length is 14 residues. Germline CDR1 SQVTM, CDR2 ANQGSEA. V was pared by 4 bases and J by 1 base, with 4 bases of the junction left unmatched.

The CDR3 nucleotides read TGCAGTGCTCAACAAGATGCAAAATTAGGTTATGGCTACACCTTC. Translated, it gives CSAQQDAKLGYGYTF. V usage is TRBV20-1 and J usage is TRBJ1-2, with no clear D. Trimming shortened V by 5 bases and J by 5 bases, and 21 bases separated the two germline ends. The CDR3 consists of 15 residues. CDR1 and CDR2 (germline): DFQATT, SNEGSKA (reference sequence).